This TCR beta chain was captured by sequencing in a study of blood T cell repertoires in COVID-19 (dated by TCRdb to the early 2020s). Broadly, across the study: The collaborator samples originated in the United States, Italy and Spain and spanned the acute and convalescent phases of COVID-19. Where HLA class I and class II types were available, the types were taken from metadata supplied by the sample provider, not from assay-based typing. Samples came from the ongoing ImmuneRACE study (first 160 participants) plus 1,254 subjects from 6 global collaborators. Deeply sampled blood TCRbeta repertoires from subjects exposed to, actively infected with, or recovered from COVID-19 were included in the dataset. The repertoires were released in a freely available public database meant as a resource for research on the immune response to SARS-CoV-2. Nearly every sample came with metadata listing a de-identified subject ID, COVID-19 status, age in years and sex. The prospective study material was composed of cDNA or gDNA derived from T cells, B-cell-depleted T cells, or PBMCs. The research as a whole found: How much clinical and demographic metadata was included differed by source and by participant, and the metadata was provided uncurated.

The immunoSEQ Assay, a bias-controlled multiplex PCR, was used to amplify TCRbeta CDR3 regions from genomic DNA. The published analysis was carried out like this. The number of nucleated cells in each sample was estimated by amplification of reference gene primers within the assay. To quantify the absolute abundance of each unique TCRbeta CDR3 rearrangement, sequence reads were collapsed and filtered. For each sample, productive Simpson clonality was calculated by taking the square root of Simpson's diversity index across productive rearrangements. TCRdb holds this immuneACCESS table with in-frame rearrangements only. Some clones are missing; in checked studies, unresolved V genes explain under half, and the rest has no known cause. Clone size and the V and J calls come from that table; the DNA yielded D and trimming. The sample data list just over 650,000 clones, and 85% to 90% of these were observed just once. The top ten clones comprise more than 0.25% of the sample.

The germline V gene supplies CDR1 SGHTA and CDR2 FQGNSA. Relative to germline, V is 3 bases shorter and J is 10 bases shorter, with 18 bases between their ends. Including cysteine and phenylalanine, the CDR3 has 14 amino acids. CDR3 DNA is the only sequence kept; it has 42 bases, read in frame from the first base. Collaborating institutions collected whole blood in K2EDTA tubes following their own protocols. For TCRbeta analysis, collaborators shipped samples in one of three forms: frozen whole blood, isolated PBMCs, or DNA extracted from either of those sample types. A word on this clone: It has no known antigen specificity. No quality values exist for individual bases; no much larger clone is one base distant.

This receptor chain uses TRBV7-2 and TRBJ1-1, with the D gene too uncertain to name. The specimen sequenced was peripheral blood. This clonotype was obtained from a woman aged 18-35 years with acute or convalescent COVID-19. The CDR3 protein is CASSFIVSGEGAFF. Read as DNA, the sequence is TGTGCCAGCAGCTTCATCGTTAGCGGGGAAGGAGCTTTCTTT. Where the CDR3 stops, the reference TRBV7-2 and TRBJ1-1 genes take over; the full variable domain is GAGVSQSPSNKVTEKGKDVELRCDPISGHTALYWYRQSLGQGLEFLIYFQGNSAPDKSGLPSDRFSAERTGGSVSTLTIQRTQQEDSAVYLCASSFIVSGEGAFFGQGTRLTVV.